The present T cell receptor (beta chain) was sequenced within a study of cytomegalovirus exposure and HLA in healthy donors. Findings and caveats of the study: In a later analysis, at a false discovery rate of 0.05, fewer than 20,000 TCR beta sequences were associated with HLA alleles.

This clone was recorded a few times. Its matching antigen is unknown. The study sampled nominally healthy donors, though unrecorded immune exposures were likely. The junction had 7 bases not matched to a gene; V was cut back by 6 bases and J by 2 bases. CDR3 length equals 15 residues. Germline assignment: CDR1 MNHEY and CDR2 SVGAGI. PCR amplification relied on 60 Vbeta primers (plus 13 Jbeta primers). Sequenced by immunoSEQ multiplex PCR; TCRdb stores in-frame clones only, minus some. The data show 90,000 or so clones, 55% to 85% seen once. V gene TRBV6-5 combines with J gene TRBJ2-1, with TRBD1 matching 7 bases. The sample was PBMCs. The source is a woman aged 18-29 years in good health and CMV-seropositive. This CDR3 is CASRAAGTAYNEQFF. In DNA form, the CDR3 reads TGTGCCAGCAGGGCGGCCGGGACAGCCTACAATGAGCAGTTCTTC.